This TCR beta chain was recorded in a study of technical replicates of blood from a handful of donors. Clones were read by immunoSEQ multiplex PCR, and TCRdb kept only the in-frame ones, dropping some. The data hold 95,000 to 100,000 clones, with roughly 95% observed a single time. CDR1 and CDR2 (germline): SGHRS, YFSETQ. Between the trimmed V and J ends, which lost 0 bases and 7 bases, there was a span of 7 bases. The CDR3 totals 12 residues. The source of this sequence is a human donor in good health. The specimen was T cells isolated from PBMCs. V and J are TRBV5-1 and TRBJ1-1; D not resolved. Here the CDR3 reads CASSLVRGEAFF. The CDR3 DNA follows: TGCGCCAGCAGCTTGGTCCGGGGTGAAGCTTTCTTT.